This T cell receptor beta chain appears in the sequencing data of a study of T-cell memory formation after mild COVID-19. With V trimmed by 5 bases and J by 6 bases, 5 bases remained unmatched. This CDR3 is built from 14 residues. Germline values: CDR1 LNHNV, CDR2 YYDKDF (reference sequence). With constant-segment primers, 5'RACE yielded cDNA libraries of TCR alpha and TCR beta that carried sample barcodes and UMIs. From the 5' RACE reads, TCRdb called clonotypes with MiXCR, one entry per CDR3 protein. The sample lists about half a million distinct CDR3 sequences, 15% to 20% occurring once. Note on this clonotype: Its antigen is unidentified.

The study's findings and limits: SARS-CoV-2 specificity of second-wave clones peaking day 37 was unconfirmed.

Material: PBMCs or a T cell subset sorted from them (not recorded which). The V gene is TRBV15, the J gene TRBJ2-7; 12 bases align to TRBD2. The TCR sequence derives from an adult woman who had mild COVID-19 (a few samples of this study predate the infection). Cell type and time point are not known. The CDR3 sequence: CATSPTGLAGEQYF. The CDR3 DNA is TGTGCCACCAGCCCGACGGGACTAGCGGGCGAGCAGTACTTC.